This entry concerns a single TCR beta chain. The CDR3 regions of TCR beta were amplified from RNA transcripts. The primer set for the first-round RT-PCR of the TCR CDR3 was HTBI. Via MiXCR, TCRdb re-called the multiplex PCR reads, giving one row per CDR3 protein. The table shows some 620,000 distinct CDR3 sequences, with around 15% occurring only once. This sample is part of a study of T cells in Graves' hyperthyroidism and ophthalmopathy. V shed 5 bases and J shed 3 bases, with 11 bases lying between them. The CDR3 covers 13 residues. Germline CDR1 and CDR2: SGHRS and YFSETQ. The sample was blood. This clonotype was sampled from a young woman with Graves' hyperthyroidism. The rearrangement joins TRBV5-1 to TRBJ1-1; TRBD1 is a possible D gene (5 bases). The CDR3 DNA sequence: TGCGCCAGCAGGGAATGGGGGGACACTGAAGCTTTCTTT. Protein product: CASREWGDTEAFF.